This T cell receptor beta chain was observed in a study of T cell changes during pregnancy in multiple sclerosis. CDR1 is SGHNT and CDR2 is YYREEE in the germline V gene (reference sequence). After removal of 5 bases from V and 4 bases from J, the junction contained 7 bases not matched to a gene. CDR3 length equals 14 residues. Sequenced by immunoSEQ multiplex PCR; TCRdb stores in-frame clones only, minus some. Of under 15,000 clones in the sample, about 88% were seen once. The receptor was isolated from a female donor in good health, enrolled as a control in a pregnancy study. The V gene is TRBV5-4, the J gene TRBJ2-7; the match to TRBD1 covers 9 bases. Specimen: CD8+ T cells from peripheral blood mononuclear cells, collected in the second trimester of pregnancy. The CDR3 here is CASRKGQGGYEQYF. DNA for the CDR3: TGTGCCAGCAGGAAGGGACAGGGAGGGTACGAGCAGTACTTC.